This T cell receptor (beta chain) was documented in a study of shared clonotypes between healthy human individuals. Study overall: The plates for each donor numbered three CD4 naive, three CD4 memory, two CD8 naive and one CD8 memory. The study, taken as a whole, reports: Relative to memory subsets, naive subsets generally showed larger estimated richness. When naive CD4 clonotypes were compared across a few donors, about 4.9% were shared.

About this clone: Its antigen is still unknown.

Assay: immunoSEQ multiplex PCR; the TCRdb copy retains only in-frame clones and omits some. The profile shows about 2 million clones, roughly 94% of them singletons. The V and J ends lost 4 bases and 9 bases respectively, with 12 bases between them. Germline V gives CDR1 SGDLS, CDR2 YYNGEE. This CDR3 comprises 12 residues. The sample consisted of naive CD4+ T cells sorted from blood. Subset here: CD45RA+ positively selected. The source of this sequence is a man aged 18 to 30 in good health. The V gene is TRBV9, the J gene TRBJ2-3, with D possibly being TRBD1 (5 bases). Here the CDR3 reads CASSSQGGTQYF. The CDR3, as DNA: TGTGCCAGCAGCTCCCAGGGTGGGACGCAGTATTTT. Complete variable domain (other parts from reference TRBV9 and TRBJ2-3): DSGVTQTPKHLITATGQRVTLRCSPRSGDLSVYWYQQSLDQGLQFLIQYYNGEERAKGNILERFSAQQFPDLHSELNLSSLELGDSALYFCASSSQGGTQYFGPGTRLTVL.